Below, one T cell receptor beta chain is given with its context. What it recognizes is unknown. In the PCR, 60 Vbeta and 13 Jbeta primers were used. The assay was immunoSEQ multiplex PCR, and TCRdb's table has in-frame clones only and misses some. The repertoire shows 100,000 to 150,000 clones; the top ten hold 2.2%. The data were taken from a study of cytomegalovirus exposure and HLA in healthy donors. General study results and limits: Compared with the roughly 700-donor mean, an Asian-associated ancestry cluster reportedly had fewer N-insertions, according to a later analysis. Rare TCR sequences dominated, though some public TCRs recurred in many donors. A missense DCLRE1C variant was associated with V- and J-gene trimming of TCR beta chains in a later analysis, and an independent cohort replicated the association.

Trimming removed 0 bases at V and 2 bases at J, with 17 bases between. There are 17 residues in the CDR3. Per the germline V gene, CDR1 is PRHDT and CDR2 is FYEKMQ (reference sequence). Sequences were obtained from PBMCs. The genes are TRBV13 and TRBJ2-7; D is uncertain. This clonotype originated in a man in his forties in good health and CMV-seronegative. The CDR3 coding sequence is TGTGCCAGCAGCTTAGGCCCCGGCGGCAGTCCACCCTACGAGCAGTACTTC. Translation: CASSLGPGGSPPYEQYF.